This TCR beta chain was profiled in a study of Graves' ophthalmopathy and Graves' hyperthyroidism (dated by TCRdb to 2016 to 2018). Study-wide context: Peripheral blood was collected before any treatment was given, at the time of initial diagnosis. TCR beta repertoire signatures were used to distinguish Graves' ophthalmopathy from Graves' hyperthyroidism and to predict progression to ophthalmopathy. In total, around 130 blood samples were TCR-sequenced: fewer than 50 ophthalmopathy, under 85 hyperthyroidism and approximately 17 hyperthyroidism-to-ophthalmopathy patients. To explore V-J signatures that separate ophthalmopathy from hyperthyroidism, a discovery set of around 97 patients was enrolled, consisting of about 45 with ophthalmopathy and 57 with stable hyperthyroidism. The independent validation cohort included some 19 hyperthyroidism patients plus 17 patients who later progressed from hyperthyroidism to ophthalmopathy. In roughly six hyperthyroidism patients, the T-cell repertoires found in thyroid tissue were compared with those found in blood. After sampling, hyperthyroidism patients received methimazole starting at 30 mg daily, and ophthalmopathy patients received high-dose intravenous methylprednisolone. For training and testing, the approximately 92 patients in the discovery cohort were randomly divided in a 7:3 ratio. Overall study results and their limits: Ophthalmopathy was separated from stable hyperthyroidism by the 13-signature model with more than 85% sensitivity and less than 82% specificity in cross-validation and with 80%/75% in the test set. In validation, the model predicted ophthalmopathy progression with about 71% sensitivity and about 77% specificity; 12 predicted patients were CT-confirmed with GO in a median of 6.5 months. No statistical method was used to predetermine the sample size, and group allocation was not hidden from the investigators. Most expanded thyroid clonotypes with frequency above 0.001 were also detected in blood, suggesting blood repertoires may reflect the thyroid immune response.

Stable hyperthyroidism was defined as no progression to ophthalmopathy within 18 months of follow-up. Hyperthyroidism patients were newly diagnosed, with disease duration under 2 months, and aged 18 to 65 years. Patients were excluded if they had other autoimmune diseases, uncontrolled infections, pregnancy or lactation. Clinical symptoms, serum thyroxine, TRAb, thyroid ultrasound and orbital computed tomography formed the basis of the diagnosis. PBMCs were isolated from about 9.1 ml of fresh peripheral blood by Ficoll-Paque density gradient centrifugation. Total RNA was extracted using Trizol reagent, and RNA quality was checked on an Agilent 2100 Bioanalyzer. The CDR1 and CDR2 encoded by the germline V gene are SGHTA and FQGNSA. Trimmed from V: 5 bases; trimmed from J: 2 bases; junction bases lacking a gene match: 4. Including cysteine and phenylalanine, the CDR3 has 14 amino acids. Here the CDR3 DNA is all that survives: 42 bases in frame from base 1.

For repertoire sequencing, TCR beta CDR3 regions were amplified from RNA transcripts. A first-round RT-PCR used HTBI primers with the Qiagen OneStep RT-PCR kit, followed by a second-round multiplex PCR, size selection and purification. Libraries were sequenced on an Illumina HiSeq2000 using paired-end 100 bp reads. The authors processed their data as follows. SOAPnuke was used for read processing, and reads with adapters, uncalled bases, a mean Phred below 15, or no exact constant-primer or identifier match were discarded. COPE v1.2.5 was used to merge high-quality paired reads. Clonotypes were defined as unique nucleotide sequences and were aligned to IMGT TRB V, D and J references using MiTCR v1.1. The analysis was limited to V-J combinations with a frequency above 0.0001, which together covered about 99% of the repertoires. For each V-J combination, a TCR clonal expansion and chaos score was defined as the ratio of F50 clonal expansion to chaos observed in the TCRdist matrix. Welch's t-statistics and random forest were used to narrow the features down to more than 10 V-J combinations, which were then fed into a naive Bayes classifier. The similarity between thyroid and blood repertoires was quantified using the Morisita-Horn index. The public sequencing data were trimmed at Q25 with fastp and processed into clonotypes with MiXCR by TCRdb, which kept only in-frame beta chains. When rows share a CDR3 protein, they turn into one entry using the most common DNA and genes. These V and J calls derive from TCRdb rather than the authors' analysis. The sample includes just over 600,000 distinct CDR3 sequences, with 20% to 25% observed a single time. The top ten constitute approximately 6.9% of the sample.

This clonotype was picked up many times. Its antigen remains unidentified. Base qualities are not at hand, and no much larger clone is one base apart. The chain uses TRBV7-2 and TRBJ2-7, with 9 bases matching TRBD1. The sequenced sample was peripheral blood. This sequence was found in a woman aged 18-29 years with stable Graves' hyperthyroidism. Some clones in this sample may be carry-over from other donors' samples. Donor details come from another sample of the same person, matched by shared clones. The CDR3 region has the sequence CASSIRQGAYEQYF. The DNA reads TGTGCCAGCAGCATCCGACAGGGGGCCTACGAGCAGTACTTC.